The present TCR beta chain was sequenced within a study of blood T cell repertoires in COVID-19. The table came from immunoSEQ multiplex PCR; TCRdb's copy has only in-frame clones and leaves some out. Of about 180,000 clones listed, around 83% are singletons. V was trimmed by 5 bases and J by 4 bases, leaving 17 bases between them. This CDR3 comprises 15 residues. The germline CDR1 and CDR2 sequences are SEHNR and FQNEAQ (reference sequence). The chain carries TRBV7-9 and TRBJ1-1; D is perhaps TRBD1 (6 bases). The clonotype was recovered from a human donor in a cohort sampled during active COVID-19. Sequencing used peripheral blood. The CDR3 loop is CASSPITGGPTEAFF. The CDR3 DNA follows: TGTGCCAGCAGCCCCATAACGGGGGGGCCCACTGAAGCTTTCTTT.